This TCR beta chain comes out of a study of PD-L1 blockade in urothelial cancer. Study details: Prior regimens of chemotherapy numbered 0 to 3 per patient. Findings and limits, study-wide: Having blood TCR clonality under the median before treatment predicted better survival.

Concerning this clone: The antigen is not known.

Time point indicated: pretreatment peripheral blood. All patients carried locally advanced or metastatic urothelial carcinoma. Peripheral blood mononuclear cells were collected from every patient before and during treatment, yielding between 1 and 8 samples per patient. Sequencing used immunoSEQ multiplex PCR; TCRdb keeps in-frame clones, though not all of them. The sample has roughly 130,000 clones; about 88% are singletons. The CDR3 runs 15 residues. Germline CDR1 and CDR2: SGHTA and FQGNSA. Deletions cut 5 bases from V and 3 bases from J, with 16 bases between. J is TRBJ1-2 and V is TRBV7-2; the D is unclear. Sequencing was performed on PBMCs, taken around atezolizumab (anti-PD-L1) treatment. The receptor comes from a man aged 50 to 59 with urothelial cancer. The CDR3 coding sequence is TGTGCCAGCAGCGCGCGGAAAGGCCTTCACTATGGCTACACCTTC. Its translation is CASSARKGLHYGYTF.